This entry describes one T cell receptor beta chain. Study members were between about 18 and 100 years old and lived in 24 US regions. Participants were placed into cohorts based on the clinical history they reported. The data derive from a study of blood T cell repertoires in COVID-19. On the study more broadly: The United States, Italy and Spain were the sources of the acute and convalescent COVID-19 samples. T cells, B-cell-depleted T cells, or PBMCs provided the cDNA or gDNA that served as material.

Germline CDR1 and CDR2: SGHAT and FQNNGV. V was pared by 4 bases and J by 2 bases, with 9 bases between. This CDR3 spans 14 amino acids. Sequencing used immunoSEQ multiplex PCR; TCRdb keeps in-frame clones, though not all of them. This sample yields under 300,000 clones, of which under 90% are seen a single time; 15% to 19% belongs to the top ten. The chain recombines TRBV11-2 with TRBJ1-5; D gene unclear. This clonotype was obtained from a man between 18 and 35 years old who had recovered from COVID-19. The sample taken for sequencing was PBMCs or T cells enriched from blood (not recorded which). The CDR3 bases are TGTGCCAGCAGCTCAGACCGAGGCAATCAGCCCCAGCATTTT. Protein sequence: CASSSDRGNQPQHF.